Detailed here is one T cell receptor beta chain. Followed over time, Seattle patients had been enrolled while infection was active. The source of the sample is a study of blood T cell repertoires in COVID-19. From germline, CDR1 is SGHTA and CDR2 FQGNSA. The CDR3 has 18 amino acids. V lost 4 bases and J 5 bases, leaving 26 bases between the germline ends. Measured with immunoSEQ multiplex PCR; TCRdb has only the in-frame clones, and not every one. The sample carries about 250,000 clones, more than 70% recorded once. The receptor was derived from a woman aged 25-40 years with COVID-19, enrolled during active disease. The sample comprised peripheral blood. The V gene is TRBV7-2, the J gene TRBJ2-5, with D maybe TRBD2 (5 bases). Here the CDR3 reads CASSSSPRDVAFGETQYF. DNA of the CDR3: TGTGCCAGCAGCTCATCCCCGCGCGACGTAGCGTTCGGTGAGACCCAGTACTTC.